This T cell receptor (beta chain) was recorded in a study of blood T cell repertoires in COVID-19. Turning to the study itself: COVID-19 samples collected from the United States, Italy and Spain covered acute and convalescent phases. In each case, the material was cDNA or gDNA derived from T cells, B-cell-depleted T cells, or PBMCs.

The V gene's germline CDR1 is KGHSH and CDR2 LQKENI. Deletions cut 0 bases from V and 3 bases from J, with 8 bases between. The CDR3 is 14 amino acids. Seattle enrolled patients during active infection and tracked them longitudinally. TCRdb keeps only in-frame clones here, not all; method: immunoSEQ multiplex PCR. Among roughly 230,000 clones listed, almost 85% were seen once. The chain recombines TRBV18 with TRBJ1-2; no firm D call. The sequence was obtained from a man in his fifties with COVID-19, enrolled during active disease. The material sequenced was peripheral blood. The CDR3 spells CASSPPISYYGYTF. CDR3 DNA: TGTGCCAGCTCACCACCTATCAGTTACTATGGCTACACCTTC.